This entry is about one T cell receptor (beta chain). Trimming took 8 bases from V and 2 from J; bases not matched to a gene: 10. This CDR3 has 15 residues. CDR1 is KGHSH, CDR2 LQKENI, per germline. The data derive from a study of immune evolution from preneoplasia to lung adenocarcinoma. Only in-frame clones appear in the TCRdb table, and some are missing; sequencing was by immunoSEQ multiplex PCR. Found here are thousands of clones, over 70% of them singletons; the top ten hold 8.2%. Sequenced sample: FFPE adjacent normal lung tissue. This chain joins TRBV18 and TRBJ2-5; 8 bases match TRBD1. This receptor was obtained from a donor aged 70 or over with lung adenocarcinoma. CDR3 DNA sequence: TGTGCCAGCACCTTTCAGGGGGCGGAACAAGAGACCCAGTACTTC. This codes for CASTFQGAEQETQYF.